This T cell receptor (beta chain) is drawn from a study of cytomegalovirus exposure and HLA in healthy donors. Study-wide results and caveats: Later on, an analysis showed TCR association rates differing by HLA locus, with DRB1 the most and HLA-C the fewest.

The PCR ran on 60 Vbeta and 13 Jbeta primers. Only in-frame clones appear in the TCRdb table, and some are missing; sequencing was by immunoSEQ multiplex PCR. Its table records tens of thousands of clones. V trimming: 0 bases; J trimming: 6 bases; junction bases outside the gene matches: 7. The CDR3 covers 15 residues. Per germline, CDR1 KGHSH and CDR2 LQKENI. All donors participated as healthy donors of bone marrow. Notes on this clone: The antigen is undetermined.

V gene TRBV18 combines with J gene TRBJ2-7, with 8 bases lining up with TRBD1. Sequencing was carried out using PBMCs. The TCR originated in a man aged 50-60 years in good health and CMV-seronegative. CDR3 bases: TGTGCCAGCTCACCACCAACAGGGGGTCGGAGCGAGCAGTACTTC. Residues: CASSPPTGGRSEQYF.